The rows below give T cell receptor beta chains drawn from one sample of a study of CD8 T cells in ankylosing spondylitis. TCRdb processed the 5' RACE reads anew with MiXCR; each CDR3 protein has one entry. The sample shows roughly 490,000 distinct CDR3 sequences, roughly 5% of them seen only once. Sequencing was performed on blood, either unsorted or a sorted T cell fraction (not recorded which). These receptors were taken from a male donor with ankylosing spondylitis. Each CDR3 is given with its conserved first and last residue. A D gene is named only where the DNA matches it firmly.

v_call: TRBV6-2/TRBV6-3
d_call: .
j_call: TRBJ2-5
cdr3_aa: CASSWLQETQYF

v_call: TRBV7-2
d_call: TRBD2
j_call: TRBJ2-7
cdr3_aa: CASSLAAGGYEQYF

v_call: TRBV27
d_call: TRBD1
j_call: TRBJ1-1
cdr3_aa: CASSLGTGGDTEAFF

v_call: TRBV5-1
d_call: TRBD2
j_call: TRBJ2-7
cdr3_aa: CASSLGSSGYSYEQYF

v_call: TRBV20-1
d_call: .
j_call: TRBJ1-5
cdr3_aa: CSARTGDSNQPQHF

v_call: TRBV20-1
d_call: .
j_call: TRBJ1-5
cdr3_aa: CSAGARRYSNQPQHF

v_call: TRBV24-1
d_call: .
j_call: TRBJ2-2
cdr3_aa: CATSPIDSGELFF

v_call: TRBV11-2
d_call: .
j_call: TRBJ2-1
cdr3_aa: CASSRRAETHLVSYNEQFF

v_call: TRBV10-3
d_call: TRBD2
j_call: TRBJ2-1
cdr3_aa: CAISLAGLAGGPFNEQFF

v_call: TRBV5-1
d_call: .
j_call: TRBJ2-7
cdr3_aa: CASSGLDGGTSYEQYF

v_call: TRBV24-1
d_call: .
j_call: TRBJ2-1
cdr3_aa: CATSDLRTGFAEQFF

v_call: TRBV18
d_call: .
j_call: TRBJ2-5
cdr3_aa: CASSPGRGETQYF

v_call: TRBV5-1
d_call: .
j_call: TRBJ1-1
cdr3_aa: CASSLGRRFMNTEAFF

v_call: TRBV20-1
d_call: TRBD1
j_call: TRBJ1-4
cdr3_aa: CSARERTGKLFF

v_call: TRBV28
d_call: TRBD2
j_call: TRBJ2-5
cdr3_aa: CASRVLAVQETQYF

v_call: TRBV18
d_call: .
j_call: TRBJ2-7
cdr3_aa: CASSPVQNSYEQYF

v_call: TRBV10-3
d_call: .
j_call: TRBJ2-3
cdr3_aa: CAITGGVTSDTQYF

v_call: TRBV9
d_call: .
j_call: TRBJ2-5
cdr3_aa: CASSVGTAETQYF

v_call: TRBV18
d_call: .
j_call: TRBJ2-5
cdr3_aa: CASSPIRAQETQYF

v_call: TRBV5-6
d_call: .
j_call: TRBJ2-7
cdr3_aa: CASSLGSFDYEQYF

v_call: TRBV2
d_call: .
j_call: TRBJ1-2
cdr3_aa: CASGVGAGTVGYTF

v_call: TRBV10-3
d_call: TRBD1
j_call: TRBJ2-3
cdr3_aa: CAISEWGQITDTQYF

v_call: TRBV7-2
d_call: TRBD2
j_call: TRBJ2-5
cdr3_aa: CASSFVRGGRETQYF

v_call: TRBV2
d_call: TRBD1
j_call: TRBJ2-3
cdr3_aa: CASTTHPGQGTDTQYF

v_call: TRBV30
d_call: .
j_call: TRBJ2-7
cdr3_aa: CAWSPGHLYEQYF

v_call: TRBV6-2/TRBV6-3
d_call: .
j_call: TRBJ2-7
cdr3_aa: CASSYGPIYEQYF

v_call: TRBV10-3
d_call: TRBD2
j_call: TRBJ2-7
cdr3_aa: CAISPPGLGNYEQYF